These T cell receptor beta chains were read from a single sample in a study of shared clonotypes between healthy human individuals. The method was immunoSEQ multiplex PCR; TCRdb's version includes in-frame clones alone and lacks a portion of them. This sample has fewer than 1.4 million clones, with 75% to 80% found just once. Sequenced material: memory CD4+ T cells from PBMCs. Receptor source: a man in his late teens or twenties in good health. Some clones in this sample may be carry-over from other donors' samples. Each CDR3 is given with its conserved first and last residue.

J: TRBJ1-5
V: TRBV5-1
CDR3: CASSLDWGRSQPQHF

J: TRBJ2-2
V: TRBV11-1
CDR3: CASGQTSGRNTGELFF

J: TRBJ2-7
V: TRBV10-3
CDR3: CAISEPDNPLSYEQYF

J: TRBJ2-3
V: TRBV5-4
CDR3: CASSLGLAGATDTQYF

J: TRBJ1-1
V: TRBV5-1
CDR3: CASSLMPENTEAFF

J: TRBJ2-1
V: TRBV7-3
CDR3: CASSLSFGPEQFF

J: TRBJ1-1
V: TRBV30
CDR3: CAWSYIGQVGEAFF

J: TRBJ1-1
V: TRBV29-1
CDR3: CSVGGSGLRNTEAFF

J: TRBJ2-1
V: TRBV4-1
CDR3: CASSHLGGQYRNEQFF

J: TRBJ2-3
V: TRBV30
CDR3: CAWSPGLAGADTQYF

J: TRBJ1-4
V: TRBV14
CDR3: CASSQSRQLNEKLFF

J: TRBJ2-1
V: TRBV6-4
CDR3: CASSSSGTSGRNEQFF

J: TRBJ2-5
V: TRBV7-2
CDR3: CASSFSGGPQETQYF

J: TRBJ2-1
V: TRBV9
CDR3: CASSPRLFIDEQFF

J: TRBJ2-7
V: TRBV18
CDR3: CASSPTGPTYEQYF

J: TRBJ1-6
V: TRBV15
CDR3: CATSRDTGNSPLHF

J: TRBJ1-3
V: TRBV5-4
CDR3: CASSFNSNTIYF

J: TRBJ1-1
V: TRBV5-1
CDR3: CASTPNLRGTEAFF

J: TRBJ1-5
V: TRBV6-1
CDR3: CATRWQASNQPQHF

J: TRBJ2-1
V: TRBV5-1
CDR3: CASSQDLGTYNEQFF

J: TRBJ2-1
V: TRBV21-1
CDR3: CASSPGKSYNEQFF

J: TRBJ2-7
V: TRBV19
CDR3: CASSISGVNEQYF

J: TRBJ2-1
V: TRBV2
CDR3: CASSVQGGAEQFF

J: TRBJ1-2
V: TRBV25-1
CDR3: CASSELGVGYTF

J: TRBJ2-2
V: TRBV18
CDR3: CASSSRTGDPGELFF

J: TRBJ2-7
V: TRBV5-1
CDR3: CASSLVGDRLYEQYF

J: TRBJ2-1
V: TRBV28
CDR3: CASSLYGGRYNEQFF

J: TRBJ2-5
V: TRBV7-3
CDR3: CARKAVDQETQYF

J: TRBJ2-3
V: TRBV28
CDR3: CASSPFGDSTDTQYF

J: TRBJ2-1
V: TRBV9
CDR3: CASSLRTGYNEQFF

J: TRBJ1-1
V: TRBV7-6
CDR3: CASSLEGGAGTEAFF

J: TRBJ2-7
V: TRBV4-1
CDR3: CASSQSIQGIYEQYF

J: TRBJ2-3
V: TRBV6-1
CDR3: CASSESSGGTDTQYF

J: TRBJ2-2
V: TRBV12-5
CDR3: CASGLYRGYGGELFF

J: TRBJ1-5
V: TRBV28
CDR3: CASSTSARETQHF

J: TRBJ1-2
V: TRBV19
CDR3: CASSIDWGYGYTF

J: NA
V: TRBV6-5
CDR3: CASRRDRDFYEQYF

J: TRBJ2-5
V: TRBV11-2
CDR3: CASSLGGYGPGEQYF

J: TRBJ2-5
V: TRBV27
CDR3: CASRVTGTSSLGRGETQYF

J: TRBJ1-4
V: TRBV28
CDR3: CASSFLQGRANEKLFF

J: TRBJ2-3
V: TRBV7-2
CDR3: CASSLARLSTDTQYF

J: TRBJ1-2
V: TRBV5-4
CDR3: CASSRPVVGYGYTF

J: TRBJ2-3
V: TRBV7-9
CDR3: CASSLGLAAQDTQYF

J: TRBJ1-4
V: TRBV11-2
CDR3: CASSNLRDIHEKLFF

J: TRBJ1-1
V: TRBV7-2
CDR3: CASSLNTGRTEAFF